Presented here are 25 T cell receptor beta chains from one specimen sequenced in a study of blood T cell repertoires in COVID-19. Sequencing used immunoSEQ multiplex PCR; TCRdb keeps in-frame clones, though not all of them. The table has some 100,000 clones, about 83% seen once. Sequencing was carried out using peripheral blood. These receptors were collected from a human donor in a cohort sampled during active COVID-19.

The chain joins TRBV27 to TRBJ1-2; 7 nucleotides match TRBD1. CDR3 size: 13 residues. Germline V gives CDR1 MNHEY, CDR2 SMNVEV (reference sequence). Unmatched junction bases numbered 1, after V lost 6 bases and J lost 0 bases. The DNA for the CDR3 is TGTGCCAGCAGCGACAGGGCTAACTATGGCTACACCTTC. It encodes CASSDRANYGYTF.

The rearrangement links TRBV5-1 to TRBJ2-1; 8 nucleotides match TRBD2. V was pared by 0 bases and J by 4 bases, with 12 bases of the junction left unmatched. CDR1 and CDR2 from the germline V gene are SGHRS and YFSETQ. CDR3 length: 18 amino acids. CDR3 coding DNA: TGCGCCAGCAGCTTGGGGCTAGCGGGTAATCAAATATACAATGAGCAGTTCTTC. Translated: CASSLGLAGNQIYNEQFF. The whole variable domain, remainder taken from reference TRBV5-1 and TRBJ2-1, is KAGVTQTPRYLIKTRGQQVTLSCSPISGHRSVSWYQQTPGQGLQFLFEYFSETQRNKGNFPGRFSGRQFSNSRSEMNVSTLELGDSALYLCASSLGLAGNQIYNEQFFGPGTRLTVL.

In DNA, the CDR3 is TGTGCCAGCAGTCTCAGCGGGAGGACTAGCACAGATACGCAGTATTTT. It codes for CASSLSGRTSTDTQYF. This chain links TRBV7-9 with TRBJ2-3, with 9 bases aligning to TRBD2. The ends lost 6 bases at V and 0 bases at J; junction bases unmatched: 7. The germline V gene encodes CDR1 SEHNR and CDR2 FQNEAQ (reference sequence). The CDR3 has 16 residues.

This chain links TRBV11-2 with TRBJ2-7; no clear D gene. The CDR3 is made up of 17 amino acids. Germline lookup yields CDR1 SGHAT and CDR2 FQNNGV. The V end lost 4 bases, the J end lost 0 bases, and 19 bases lay between the germline ends. In DNA form, the CDR3 reads TGTGCCAGCAGCTCGTCCTCCGGAACTGAGGTCTCCTACGAGCAGTACTTC. Its protein product is CASSSSSGTEVSYEQYF.

This clone came up a few times. The chain uses TRBV11-2 and TRBJ1-3; tentative D call: TRBD1 (5 bases). CDR3 length: 17 amino acids. Germline V lookup: CDR1 SGHAT, CDR2 FQNNGV. The V and J ends lost 1 base and 0 bases respectively, with 13 bases between them. The CDR3 nucleotides read TGTGCCAGCAGCTTAGTTCCAGGGTTGGGCTCTGGAAACACCATATATTTT. Its translation is CASSLVPGLGSGNTIYF.

The chain employs TRBV6-5 and TRBJ2-5; 15 bases are a match to TRBD2. V shed 6 bases and J 4 bases; nucleotides not matched to a gene: 3. The CDR3 loop spans 15 amino acids. CDR1 and CDR2 from the germline V gene are MNHEY and SVGAGI. CDR3 nucleotides: TGTGCCAGCAGCGGGACTAGCGGGGGGTTAGAGACCCAGTACTTC. Amino acid sequence: CASSGTSGGLETQYF.

The V call is TRBV9, the J call TRBJ2-2; D not certain. V was cut by 2 bases and J by 1 base, with 9 bases left in between. The CDR3 length is 15 residues. From germline, CDR1 is SGDLS and CDR2 YYNGEE. For the CDR3, the DNA is TGTGCCAGCAGCGTGACTCGGAGGAACACCGGGGAGCTGTTTTTT. This translates into CASSVTRRNTGELFF.

The chain employs TRBV18 and TRBJ2-1, with 9 bases aligning to TRBD1. V was clipped by 2 bases and J by 7 bases; unmatched bases: 9. The germline gives CDR1 KGHSH, CDR2 LQKENI. This CDR3 has 16 amino acids. The CDR3 bases are TGTGCCAGCTCACCAAAGGGACAGGGTATAGTTAATGAGCAGTTCTTC. It specifies CASSPKGQGIVNEQFF. Together with reference TRBV18 and TRBJ2-1, the CDR3 gives the full variable domain: NAGVMQNPRHLVRRRGQEARLRCSPMKGHSHVYWYRQLPEEGLKFMVYLQKENIIDESGMPKERFSAEFPKEGPSILRIQQVVRGDSAAYFCASSPKGQGIVNEQFFGPGTRLTVL.

The chain recombines TRBV3-1 (or the pseudogene TRBV3-2) with TRBJ1-3; the D gene is possibly TRBD1 (6 bases). Germline CDR1 is LGHDT and CDR2 is YNNKEL (reference sequence). The CDR3 is 14 residues long. V was clipped by 4 bases and J by 2 bases, with 9 bases between them. The DNA of the CDR3 is TGTGCCAGCAGCCCCGGACAGACTGGAAACACCATATATTTT. This translates into CASSPGQTGNTIYF.

The chain links TRBV18 to TRBJ2-2, with D tentatively TRBD2 (7 bases). There are 16 residues in the CDR3. Germline-derived CDR1 and CDR2 are KGHSH and LQKENI. Trimming pared 7 bases from V and 4 bases from J, leaving 19 bases between. CDR3 region: CASYEERGGPTGELFF. The CDR3 nucleotides are TGTGCCAGCTACGAAGAGCGCGGGGGCCCCACCGGGGAGCTGTTTTTT.

This clone was detected only once. One end of the junction is discordant with germline, which a read error may explain. The DNA for the CDR3 is TGTGCTAGCAGCTTCGAGGAGAGCTCCTACAATGAGCAGTTCTTC. Protein sequence: CASSFEESSYNEQFF. The chain uses TRBV7-7 and TRBJ2-1; D uncertain. Germline-derived CDR1 and CDR2 are SSHAT and FNYEAQ (reference sequence). CDR3 length: 15 amino acids. Together with reference TRBV7-7 and TRBJ2-1, the CDR3 gives the full variable domain: GAGVSQSPRYKVTKRGQDVTLRCDPISSHATLYWYQQALGQGPEFLTYFNYEAQPDKSGLPSDRFSAERPEGSISTLTIQRTEQRDSAMYRCASSFEESSYNEQFFGPGTRLTVL.

In its sample, this clone was seen once. The V call is TRBV27, the J call TRBJ1-1; D is unresolved. CDR1 MNHEY and CDR2 SMNVEV come from the germline V gene (reference sequence). The CDR3 loop spans 13 amino acids. The V and J ends lost 3 bases and 0 bases respectively, with 5 bases between them. CDR3: CASSLLMNTEAFF. The CDR3 DNA reads TGTGCCAGCAGTTTGCTAATGAACACTGAAGCTTTCTTT.

The genes are TRBV5-1 and TRBJ2-3; 7 positions match TRBD2. The CDR3 consists of 15 residues. V trimming: 0 bases; J trimming: 1 base; junction bases outside the gene matches: 2. Germline V gives CDR1 SGHRS, CDR2 YFSETQ. Here the CDR3 reads CASSLVGGGTDTQYF. The CDR3 nucleotides are TGCGCCAGCAGCTTGGTTGGGGGGGGCACAGATACGCAGTATTTT.

The chain uses TRBV6-6 and TRBJ2-3, with TRBD2 matching 11 bases. CDR1 and CDR2 from the germline V gene are MNHNY and SVGAGI (reference sequence). The CDR3 loop spans 16 amino acids. After removal of 2 bases from V and 0 bases from J, the junction contained 1 base not matched to a gene. CDR3 loop: CASSYRTSGSTDTQYF. In DNA, the CDR3 is TGTGCCAGCAGTTACAGGACTAGCGGGAGCACAGATACGCAGTATTTT.

The V call is TRBV30, the J call TRBJ1-4; 8 bases align to TRBD1. V dropped 2 bases and J dropped 9; count of bases not matched to a gene: 5. Germline assignment: CDR1 GTSNPN and CDR2 SVGIG (reference sequence). CDR3 length equals 13 residues. In nucleotides, the CDR3 is TGTGCCTGGAGTTCGACAGGGGCCCAAAAACTGTTTTTT. This encodes CAWSSTGAQKLFF.

On this clone: The same CDR3 is also encoded by other DNA sequences in this sample. The gene calls are TRBV5-1 and TRBJ2-1; D is possibly TRBD1 (5 bases). CDR1 is SGHRS and CDR2 is YFSETQ in the germline V gene. The CDR3 totals 16 residues. Trimming took off 0 bases at V and 0 bases at J, with 10 bases between the two ends. Here the CDR3 reads CASSLGGRSSYNEQFF. The CDR3 nucleotides read TGCGCCAGCAGCTTGGGGGGCAGAAGCTCCTACAATGAGCAGTTCTTC.

This clone was observed a handful of times. This rearrangement joins TRBV7-2 to TRBJ2-3; D is undetermined. The CDR3 totals 14 residues. Germline assignment: CDR1 SGHTA and CDR2 FQGNSA. V dropped 5 bases and J dropped 2 bases, with 11 bases sitting between them. The CDR3 coding sequence is TGTGCCAGCAGCCCCCAAGCGACCACAGATACGCAGTATTTT. Translation: CASSPQATTDTQYF.

The rearrangement joins TRBV28 to TRBJ2-7; D uncertain. The CDR3 covers 14 residues. The V end lost 8 bases, the J end lost 2 bases, and 16 bases lay between the germline ends. Per the germline V gene, CDR1 is MDHEN and CDR2 is SYDVKM. This chain's CDR3 is CASRRQRTTYEQYF. DNA of the CDR3: TGTGCCAGCCGTCGCCAGCGAACTACCTACGAGCAGTACTTC. Full variable domain (remainder filled in from reference TRBV28 and TRBJ2-7): DVKVTQSSRYLVKRTGEKVFLECVQDMDHENMFWYRQDPGLGLRLIYFSYDVKMKEKGDIPEGYSVSREKKERFSLILESASTNQTSMYLCASRRQRTTYEQYFGPGTRLTVT.

The J gene is TRBJ2-3, the V gene TRBV9; no clear D. This CDR3 contains 16 residues. The V gene's germline CDR1 is SGDLS and CDR2 YYNGEE. Trimming took off 4 bases at V and 3 bases at J, with 18 bases between the two ends. CDR3 sequence (DNA): TGTGCCAGCAGCTCCCGCCAGGCGTTAGGTACAGATACGCAGTATTTT. It yields the protein CASSSRQALGTDTQYF.

Only a few counts were recorded for this clone. The chain has TRBV7-8 and TRBJ1-3; D is uncertain. V was clipped by 1 base and J by 2 bases, with 6 bases between them. Germline V gene sequence: CDR1 SGHVS, CDR2 FQNEAQ. The CDR3 contains 14 residues. As DNA, the CDR3 is TGTGCCAGCAGCTTAGGTTCGGCTGGAAACACCATATATTTT. It encodes CASSLGSAGNTIYF.

The chain carries TRBV4-1 and TRBJ1-2, with TRBD1 identical over 7 bases. The CDR3 sequence is 14 residues long. V was clipped by 1 base and J by 4 bases; unmatched bases: 3. Germline assignment: CDR1 MGHRA and CDR2 YSYEKL. The CDR3: CASSQASGGYGYTF. The CDR3 DNA reads as TGCGCCAGCAGCCAAGCCTCAGGGGGCTATGGCTACACCTTC.

The chain employs TRBV13 and TRBJ2-7, with 10 nucleotides matching TRBD2. This CDR3 is 16 amino acids long. The junction had 10 bases not matched to a gene; V was cut back by 4 bases and J by 4 bases. Germline V lookup: CDR1 PRHDT, CDR2 FYEKMQ (reference sequence). As DNA, the CDR3 is TGTGCCAGCAGCTCGGAAGTTAGCGGGGGGTCGTACGAGCAGTACTTC. The encoded protein is CASSSEVSGGSYEQYF. Based on the CDR3 plus reference TRBV13 and TRBJ2-7, the full variable domain is AAGVIQSPRHLIKEKRETATLKCYPIPRHDTVYWYQQGPGQDPQFLISFYEKMQSDKGSIPDRFSAQQFSDYHSELNMSSLELGDSALYFCASSSEVSGGSYEQYFGPGTRLTVT.

The chain combines TRBV3-1 (or the pseudogene TRBV3-2) with TRBJ2-7; maybe TRBD2 (5 bases). This CDR3 comprises 12 residues. The germline gives CDR1 LGHDT, CDR2 YNNKEL (reference sequence). The ends were cut back, 6 bases at V and 3 bases at J, with 9 bases in the middle. This CDR3 reads CASSGRVYEQYF. CDR3 bases: TGTGCCAGCAGTGGGCGGGTCTACGAGCAGTACTTC.

The chain links TRBV7-2 to TRBJ2-2, with TRBD2 as a possible D gene (5 bases). The V end lost 3 bases, the J end lost 9 bases, and 14 bases lay between the germline ends. CDR1 is SGHTA, CDR2 FQGNSA, per germline. The CDR3 is 14 amino acids. For the CDR3, the DNA is TGTGCCAGCAGCTTCGACTACTACAACCGGGAGCTGTTTTTT. This codes for CASSFDYYNRELFF.

The chain uses TRBV6-5 and TRBJ2-3; D possibly corresponds to TRBD1 (6 bases). Deletions cut 5 bases from V and 7 bases from J, with 16 bases between. CDR1 is MNHEY, CDR2 SVGAGI, per germline. The CDR3 runs 14 residues. CDR3 nucleotide sequence: TGTGCCAGCAGTATGACAGGCAACCGGAATACGCAGTATTTT. It translates to CASSMTGNRNTQYF.